The entry below gives a single T cell receptor beta chain sequence along with its context. Trimming pared 6 bases from V and 6 bases from J, leaving 14 bases between. CDR1 KGHSH and CDR2 LQKENI come from the germline V gene. This CDR3 spans 14 amino acids. Method: immunoSEQ multiplex PCR; TCRdb's copy keeps in-frame clones and lacks some. This table has 180,000 or so clones, about 80% appearing once. These data come from a study of blood T cell repertoires in COVID-19. The wider study: Acute-phase and convalescent COVID-19 samples originated in the United States, Italy and Spain.

The source is a man aged 35 to 55 who had recovered from COVID-19. Specimen: PBMCs or T cells enriched from blood (not recorded which). V and J are TRBV18 and TRBJ2-2; D is perhaps TRBD1 (5 bases). CDR3 DNA sequence: TGTGCCAGCTCGCCCAATCAGGGCCCCGGGGAGCTGTTTTTT. Translation gives CASSPNQGPGELFF.